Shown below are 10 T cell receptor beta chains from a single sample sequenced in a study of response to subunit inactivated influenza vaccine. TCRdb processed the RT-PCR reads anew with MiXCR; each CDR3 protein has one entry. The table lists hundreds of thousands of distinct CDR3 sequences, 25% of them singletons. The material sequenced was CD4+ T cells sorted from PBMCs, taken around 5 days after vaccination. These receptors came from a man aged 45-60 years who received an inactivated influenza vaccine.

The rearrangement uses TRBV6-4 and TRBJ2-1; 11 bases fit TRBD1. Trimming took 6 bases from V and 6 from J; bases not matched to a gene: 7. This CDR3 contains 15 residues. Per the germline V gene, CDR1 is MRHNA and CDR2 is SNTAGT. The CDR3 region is CASSTGTGGINEQFF. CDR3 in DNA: TGTGCCAGCAGCACCGGGACAGGGGGAATCAATGAGCAGTTCTTC.

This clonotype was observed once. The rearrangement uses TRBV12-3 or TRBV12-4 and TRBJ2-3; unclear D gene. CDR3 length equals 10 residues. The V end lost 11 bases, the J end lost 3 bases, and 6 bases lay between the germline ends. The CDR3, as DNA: TGTGCCTTGAGAACAGATACGCAGTATTTT. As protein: CALRTDTQYF.

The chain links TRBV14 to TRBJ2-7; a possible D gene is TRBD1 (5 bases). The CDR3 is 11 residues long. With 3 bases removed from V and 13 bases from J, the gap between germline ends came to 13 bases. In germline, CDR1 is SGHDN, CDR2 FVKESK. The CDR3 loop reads CASSQGPREYF. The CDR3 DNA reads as TGTGCCAGCAGCCAGGGGCCAAGAGAATACTTC.

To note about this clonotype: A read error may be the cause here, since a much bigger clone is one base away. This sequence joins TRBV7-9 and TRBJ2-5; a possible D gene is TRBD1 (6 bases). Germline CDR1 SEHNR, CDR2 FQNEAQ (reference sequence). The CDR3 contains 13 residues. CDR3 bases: TGTGCCAGCAGGTTAGGACAGCAAGAGACCCAGTACTTC. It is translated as CASRLGQQETQYF.

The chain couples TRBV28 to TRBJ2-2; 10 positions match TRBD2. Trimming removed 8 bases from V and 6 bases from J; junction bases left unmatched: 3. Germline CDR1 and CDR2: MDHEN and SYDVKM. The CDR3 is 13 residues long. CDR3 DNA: TGTGCCAGCCAGGGACTAGCGCCCGGGGAGCTGTTTTTT. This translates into CASQGLAPGELFF.

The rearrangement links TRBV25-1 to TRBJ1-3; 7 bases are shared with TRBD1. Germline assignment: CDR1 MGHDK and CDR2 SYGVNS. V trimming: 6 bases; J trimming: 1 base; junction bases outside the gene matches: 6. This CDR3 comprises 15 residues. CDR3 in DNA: TGTGCCAGCAGGGGCCAGGGGGTATCTGGAAACACCATATATTTT. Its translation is CASRGQGVSGNTIYF. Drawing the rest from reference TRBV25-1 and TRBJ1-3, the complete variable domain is EADIYQTPRYLVIGTGKKITLECSQTMGHDKMYWYQQDPGMELHLIHYSYGVNSTEKGDLSSESTVSRIRTEHFPLTLESARPSHTSQYLCASRGQGVSGNTIYFGEGSWLTVV.

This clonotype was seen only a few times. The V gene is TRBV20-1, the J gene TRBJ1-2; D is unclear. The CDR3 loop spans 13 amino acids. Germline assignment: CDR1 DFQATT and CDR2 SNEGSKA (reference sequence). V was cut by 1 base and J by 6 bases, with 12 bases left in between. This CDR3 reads CSARVGSGHGYTF. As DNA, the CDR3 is TGCAGTGCTAGAGTTGGGTCGGGCCATGGCTACACCTTC.

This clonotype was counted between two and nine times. Here the CDR3 DNA reads TGTGCCACCAGTGATGCACTAGCGGGAGATCACACCGGGGAGCTGTTTTTT. Protein: CATSDALAGDHTGELFF. The V call is TRBV24-1, the J call TRBJ2-2; 11 positions agree with TRBD2. This CDR3 comprises 17 residues. V gave up 3 bases and J gave up 3 bases; unmatched junction bases: 5. CDR1 and CDR2 (germline): KGHDR, SFDVKD.

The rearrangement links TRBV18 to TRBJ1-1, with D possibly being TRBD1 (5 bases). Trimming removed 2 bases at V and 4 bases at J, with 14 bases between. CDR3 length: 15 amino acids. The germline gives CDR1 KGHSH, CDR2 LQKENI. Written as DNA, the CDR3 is TGTGCCAGCTCACCATCAGGTTCGGGGGGCACTGAAGCTTTCTTT. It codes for CASSPSGSGGTEAFF.

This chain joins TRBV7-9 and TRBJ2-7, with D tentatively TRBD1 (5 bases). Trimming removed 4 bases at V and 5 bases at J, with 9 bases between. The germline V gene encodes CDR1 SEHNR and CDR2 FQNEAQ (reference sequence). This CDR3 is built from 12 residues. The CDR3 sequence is CASSSQGHEQYF. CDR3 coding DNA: TGTGCCAGCAGCTCCCAGGGCCACGAGCAGTACTTC. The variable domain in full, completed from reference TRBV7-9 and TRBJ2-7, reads DTGVSQNPRHKITKRGQNVTFRCDPISEHNRLYWYRQTLGQGPEFLTYFQNEAQLEKSRLLSDRFSAERPKGSFSTLEIQRTEQGDSAMYLCASSSQGHEQYFGPGTRLTVT.